What follows describes a single T cell receptor (beta chain). This sample is part of a study of T cell responses to AZD1222 COVID-19 vaccine. Repertoires were generated with immunoSEQ multiplex PCR, while TCRdb's copy carries only in-frame clones and drops some. Found here are approximately 120,000 clones, approximately 94% of them singletons; the top ten hold under 4%. Germline CDR1 reads SGHNT; CDR2 reads YENEEA. Between the trimmed V and J ends, which lost 1 base and 5 bases, there was a span of 20 bases. The CDR3 length is 17 residues. Material: peripheral blood, obtained on day 0 of AZD1222 vaccination. V gene TRBV11-3 combines with J gene TRBJ1-1, with D possibly matching TRBD1 (5 bases). The TCR originated in an adult in good health. CDR3 sequence: CASSLGNQGGFGTEAFF. The CDR3, as DNA: TGTGCCAGCAGCTTAGGGAACCAGGGAGGGTTTGGGACTGAAGCTTTCTTT. Full variable domain (rest looked up from reference TRBV11-3 and TRBJ1-1): EAGVVQSPRYKIIEKKQPVAFWCNPISGHNTLYWYLQNLGQGPELLIRYENEEAVDDSQLPKDRFSAERLKGVDSTLKIQPAELGDSAVYLCASSLGNQGGFGTEAFFGQGTRLTVV.